The 14 T cell receptor beta chains below all came from one sample that was sequenced in a study of blood T cell repertoires in COVID-19. Repertoires were generated with immunoSEQ multiplex PCR, while TCRdb's copy carries only in-frame clones and drops some. The sample lists 85,000 to 100,000 clones; approximately 85% were seen once. The sequencing input was peripheral blood. The receptors come from a man between 60 and 70 years old with acute or convalescent COVID-19.

V gene TRBV6-5 combines with J gene TRBJ2-5; D might be TRBD2 (6 bases). Germline assignment: CDR1 MNHEY and CDR2 SVGAGI. This CDR3 spans 16 amino acids. V gave up 0 bases and J gave up 0 bases, with 11 bases separating them. The CDR3 region has the DNA TGTGCCAGCAGTTACTCCGGACGGGGGTACCAAGAGACCCAGTACTTC. This sequence encodes CASSYSGRGYQETQYF.

This clone was counted between two and nine times. V usage is TRBV10-3 and J usage is TRBJ1-2, with 9 nucleotides matching TRBD1. V lost 6 bases, J lost 8 bases, and 13 bases stayed unmatched. The CDR3 is 15 residues long. Germline lookup yields CDR1 ENHRY and CDR2 SYGVKD. DNA of the CDR3: TGTGCCATCAGGATAGAAATCGGACAGGGGTACGGCTACACCTTC. Its protein is CAIRIEIGQGYGYTF.

The chain carries TRBV3-1 (or the pseudogene TRBV3-2) and TRBJ1-5; 9 bases are a match to TRBD1. CDR3 length: 14 amino acids. CDR1 is LGHDT, CDR2 YNNKEL, per germline (reference sequence). Trimming cost V 1 base and J 5 bases; bases outside gene matches: 0. CDR3 DNA: TGTGCCAGCAGCCAAGGGACAGGGGATCAGCCCCAGCATTTT. Translated, it gives CASSQGTGDQPQHF.

This clone was seen more than once but under ten times. V usage is TRBV6-5 and J usage is TRBJ1-2, with D maybe TRBD1 (6 bases). CDR1 is MNHEY and CDR2 is SVGAGI in the germline V gene. This CDR3 has 12 residues. The V end lost 11 bases, the J end lost 8 bases, and 18 bases lay between the germline ends. The CDR3 coding sequence is TGTGCCGCAACTGAGGGGGTCCGGGGCTACACCTTC. This gives the protein CAATEGVRGYTF.

This clone was found a few times. This chain links TRBV6-2 or TRBV6-3 with TRBJ1-5; 9 nucleotides line up with TRBD1. CDR3 length: 15 amino acids. Trimming took 6 bases from V and 6 from J; bases not matched to a gene: 9. CDR1 is MNHEY, CDR2 SVGEGT, per germline. This chain's CDR3 is CASSSPDRGFQPQHF. The CDR3 DNA follows: TGTGCCAGCAGCTCCCCGGACAGGGGTTTTCAGCCCCAGCATTTT.

V usage is TRBV30 and J usage is TRBJ1-1, with D uncertain. CDR1 GTSNPN and CDR2 SVGIG come from the germline V gene (reference sequence). V gave up 0 bases and J gave up 5 bases, with 13 bases separating them. The length of the CDR3 is 14 residues. CDR3 DNA sequence: TGTGCCTGGAGTGTTACTCGGTTCAGGACTGAAGCTTTCTTT. Protein product: CAWSVTRFRTEAFF.

The V call is TRBV4-2, the J call TRBJ1-1, with D possibly TRBD1 on 5 matching bases. The CDR3 totals 15 residues. Between the trimmed V and J ends, which lost 0 bases and 4 bases, there was a span of 12 bases. Germline assignment: CDR1 LGHNA and CDR2 YNFKEQ. The CDR3 sequence: CASSQDDGGGTEAFF. The CDR3 DNA is TGTGCCAGCAGCCAAGATGACGGCGGGGGCACTGAAGCTTTCTTT.

This chain joins TRBV24-1 and TRBJ2-2; tentative D call: TRBD1 (5 bases). From germline, CDR1 is KGHDR and CDR2 SFDVKD. The CDR3 has 17 residues. V was shortened by 2 bases and J by 3 bases, with 15 bases between the two germline ends. The DNA of the CDR3 is TGTGCCACCAGTGATTCCTCAGGGTTTCGGGACACCGGGGAGCTGTTTTTT. As protein: CATSDSSGFRDTGELFF.

The chain employs TRBV5-8 and TRBJ1-2; possible D gene TRBD1, 6 bases. This CDR3 spans 14 amino acids. The V end lost 5 bases, the J end lost 0 bases, and 11 bases lay between the germline ends. CDR1 is SGHTS, CDR2 YDEGEE, per germline. The CDR3 protein is CASRRDTANYGYTF. In nucleotides, the CDR3 is TGTGCCAGCAGGAGGGACACCGCTAACTATGGCTACACCTTC.

This clone was seen once. This chain uses TRBV4-1 with TRBJ2-7; TRBD1 matches at 8 bases. This CDR3 is built from 15 residues. Trimming removed 4 bases from V and 3 bases from J; junction bases left unmatched: 8. Germline-derived CDR1 and CDR2 are MGHRA and YSYEKL. CDR3 sequence: CASSPLTGDFYEQYF. The CDR3 DNA reads TGCGCCAGCAGCCCATTGACAGGGGACTTCTACGAGCAGTACTTC.

The chain recombines TRBV29-1 with TRBJ2-2; D remains unclear. In germline, CDR1 is SQVTM, CDR2 ANQGSEA. The V end lost 2 bases, the J end lost 2 bases, and 9 bases lay between the germline ends. There are 14 residues in the CDR3. In DNA, the CDR3 is TGCAGCGTTGAACCCCCAGGAAACACCGGGGAGCTGTTTTTT. Protein: CSVEPPGNTGELFF.

The chain combines TRBV6-2 or TRBV6-3 with TRBJ2-7; tentatively, D is TRBD2 (7 bases). The CDR3 runs 15 residues. Germline CDR1 and CDR2: MNHEY and SVGEGT. V shed 0 bases and J shed 7 bases, with 16 bases lying between them. DNA for the CDR3: TGTGCCAGCAGTTACTCGAGGGGGGGCCTCTTTGAGCAGTACTTC. Its translation: CASSYSRGGLFEQYF.

This sequence joins TRBV19 and TRBJ2-1, with 12 bases aligning to TRBD2. The CDR3 runs to 17 residues. V lost 5 bases and J lost 3; bases outside the gene matches: 8. The V gene's germline CDR1 is LNHDA and CDR2 SQIVND (reference sequence). This CDR3 reads CASSPGTSGLFYNEQFF. In DNA, the CDR3 is TGTGCCAGTAGTCCAGGGACTAGCGGGCTCTTCTACAATGAGCAGTTCTTC.

This clone was counted a single time. The V call is TRBV7-9, the J call TRBJ2-3; TRBD2 aligns across 8 bases. Per germline, CDR1 SEHNR and CDR2 FQNEAQ (reference sequence). CDR3 length: 15 amino acids. The V segment lost 8 bases and the J segment 1 base; nucleotides outside the gene matches: 8. DNA for the CDR3: TGTGCCAGCCTGGTAGCGGGGCCGGGCACAGATACGCAGTATTTT. Protein product: CASLVAGPGTDTQYF. The complete variable domain, with remaining parts taken from reference TRBV7-9 and TRBJ2-3, reads DTGVSQNPRHKITKRGQNVTFRCDPISEHNRLYWYRQTLGQGPEFLTYFQNEAQLEKSRLLSDRFSAERPKGSFSTLEIQRTEQGDSAMYLCASLVAGPGTDTQYFGPGTRLTVL.